The entry below describes one TCR beta chain. The gene names given are mouse names. Additional DNA sequences in this sample encode the identical CDR3. These data come from a study of tissue T cells after allogeneic stem cell transplantation. Sequenced by immunoSEQ multiplex PCR; TCRdb stores in-frame clones only, minus some. Counted here are roughly 50,000 clones, roughly 73% occurring once; the ten biggest clones make up about 0.71%. The source is a pool of C57BL/6 mice in good health. The sample comprised sorted cells pooled from one or two spleens.

CDR3 DNA (partial): TGCACCTGCAGTGCAGATTCTGGAAATACGCTCTAT. Its protein product is CTCSADSGNTLY. The whole CDR3 protein reads CTCSADSGNTLYF. V is TRBV1 and J is TRBJ1-3; no definite D call. The read is 1 residue too short to cover the CDR3 end, so that end is filled in from the germline J gene. Germline V gene data show CDR1 as NSQYPW and CDR2 as LRSPGD (reference sequence). With 0 bases removed from V and 0 bases from J, the gap between germline ends came to 0 bases. This CDR3 contains 13 residues.